A selection of T cell receptor beta chains follows, all from one sample in a study of blood T cell repertoires in COVID-19. The data were produced by immunoSEQ multiplex PCR, yet TCRdb's version contains in-frame clones alone and is incomplete. The data contain roughly 230,000 clones, 70% to 85% of them singletons. The sequenced sample consisted of PBMCs or T cells enriched from blood (not recorded which). The receptors were gathered from a woman between 55 and 75 years old who had recovered from COVID-19. Both conserved end residues are part of each CDR3. The D gene is left open where the match is weak. Size tells how often a clone was seen (once, few, many) or the class of an expanded clone, and some rows leave it out.

v_call: TRBV7-6
j_call: TRBJ2-4
clone_size: -
d_call: -
cdr3_aa: CASSLNDRSGNIQYF
cdr3_nt: TGTGCCAGCAGCCTTAATGACAGGTCCGGGAACATTCAGTACTTC

v_call: TRBV7-2
j_call: TRBJ1-2
clone_size: -
d_call: -
cdr3_aa: CASSLVAGPDYGYTF
cdr3_nt: TGTGCCAGCAGCTTAGTCGCGGGGCCCGACTATGGCTACACCTTC

v_call: TRBV5-1
j_call: TRBJ1-2
clone_size: -
d_call: -
cdr3_aa: CASSLDGQANYGYTF
cdr3_nt: TGCGCCAGCAGCTTGGACGGACAAGCCAACTATGGCTACACCTTC

v_call: TRBV10-3
j_call: TRBJ1-1
clone_size: once
d_call: -
cdr3_aa: CAIRAAGGGTEAFF
cdr3_nt: TGTGCCATCAGGGCGGCCGGCGGGGGCACTGAAGCTTTCTTT

v_call: TRBV10-3
j_call: TRBJ1-2
clone_size: -
d_call: -
cdr3_aa: CATLGGVGYTF
cdr3_nt: TGTGCCACCCTGGGAGGGGTAGGCTACACCTTC

v_call: TRBV10-3
j_call: TRBJ1-4
clone_size: -
d_call: TRBD1
cdr3_aa: CASSRGQGFNEKLFF
cdr3_nt: TGTGCCTCCAGTAGGGGACAGGGGTTCAATGAAAAACTGTTTTTT

v_call: TRBV4-2
j_call: TRBJ2-7
clone_size: -
d_call: -
cdr3_aa: CASSQNTGEQYF
cdr3_nt: TGTGCCAGCAGCCAAAACACGGGCGAGCAGTACTTC

v_call: TRBV4-2
j_call: TRBJ2-7
clone_size: -
d_call: -
cdr3_aa: CASSQSLGKGLEEQYF
cdr3_nt: TGTGCCAGCAGCCAATCACTAGGGAAAGGGTTGGAAGAGCAGTACTTC

v_call: TRBV27
j_call: TRBJ1-6
clone_size: -
d_call: TRBD1
cdr3_aa: CASSRDRGRSYNSPLHF
cdr3_nt: TGTGCCAGCAGCCGAGACAGGGGGCGCTCCTATAATTCACCCCTCCACTTT

v_call: TRBV7-9
j_call: TRBJ1-5
clone_size: -
d_call: TRBD1
cdr3_aa: CASSSGQSNQPQHF
cdr3_nt: TGTGCCAGCAGCTCGGGACAGAGCAATCAGCCCCAGCATTTT

v_call: TRBV29-1
j_call: TRBJ2-1
clone_size: -
d_call: -
cdr3_aa: CSVLTRGWNEQFF
cdr3_nt: TGCAGCGTCCTCACGAGGGGGTGGAATGAGCAGTTCTTC

v_call: TRBV2
j_call: TRBJ2-2
clone_size: -
d_call: -
cdr3_aa: CASTGRKITGELFF
cdr3_nt: TGTGCCAGCACTGGCAGGAAGATCACCGGGGAGCTGTTTTTT

v_call: TRBV5-1
j_call: TRBJ1-6
clone_size: -
d_call: TRBD1
cdr3_aa: CASSQGAAYNSPLHF
cdr3_nt: TGCGCCAGCAGCCAGGGGGCAGCATATAATTCACCCCTCCACTTT

v_call: TRBV2
j_call: TRBJ2-4
clone_size: -
d_call: -
cdr3_aa: CASSEARRIQYF
cdr3_nt: TGTGCCAGCAGTGAAGCGAGGCGCATTCAGTACTTC

v_call: TRBV29-1
j_call: TRBJ2-2
clone_size: -
d_call: TRBD1
cdr3_aa: CSADRDTGELFF
cdr3_nt: TGCAGCGCGGACAGGGACACCGGGGAGCTGTTTTTT

v_call: TRBV25-1
j_call: TRBJ2-7
clone_size: -
d_call: -
cdr3_aa: CASSDLGATYEQYF
cdr3_nt: TGTGCCAGCAGTGATTTGGGGGCGACCTACGAGCAGTACTTC

v_call: TRBV5-5
j_call: TRBJ2-1
clone_size: -
d_call: -
cdr3_aa: CASSLVRRGRGNEQFF
cdr3_nt: TGTGCCAGCAGCTTGGTTAGGAGGGGCCGAGGTAATGAGCAGTTCTTC

v_call: TRBV7-2
j_call: TRBJ2-7
clone_size: -
d_call: TRBD2
cdr3_aa: CASSSTSEHPYEQYF
cdr3_nt: TGTGCCAGCAGCTCAACTAGCGAACACCCCTACGAGCAGTACTTC

v_call: TRBV29-1
j_call: TRBJ2-7
clone_size: -
d_call: -
cdr3_aa: CSVLTGGSYEQYF
cdr3_nt: TGCAGCGTCCTGACAGGCGGGTCCTACGAGCAGTACTTC

v_call: TRBV13
j_call: TRBJ2-2
clone_size: -
d_call: TRBD1
cdr3_aa: CASSLGTGQGGNTGELFF
cdr3_nt: TGTGCCAGCAGCTTAGGCACGGGACAGGGAGGTAACACCGGGGAGCTGTTTTTT

v_call: TRBV5-5
j_call: TRBJ1-2
clone_size: -
d_call: TRBD1
cdr3_aa: CASSLGPGQGVQNYGYTF
cdr3_nt: TGTGCCAGCAGCTTGGGGCCCGGACAGGGGGTCCAGAACTATGGCTACACCTTC

v_call: TRBV11-2
j_call: TRBJ2-5
clone_size: -
d_call: TRBD1
cdr3_aa: CASSLVGQGQTQYF
cdr3_nt: TGTGCCAGCAGCTTAGTTGGACAGGGGCAGACCCAGTACTTC

v_call: TRBV5-1
j_call: TRBJ2-5
clone_size: -
d_call: -
cdr3_aa: CASSQQTGEQETQYF
cdr3_nt: TGCGCCAGCAGCCAGCAGACAGGAGAACAAGAGACCCAGTACTTC

v_call: TRBV5-4
j_call: TRBJ2-1
clone_size: -
d_call: -
cdr3_aa: CASSLDQTGQFF
cdr3_nt: TGTGCCAGCAGCTTGGACCAAACGGGGCAGTTCTTC

v_call: TRBV7-2
j_call: TRBJ1-2
clone_size: -
d_call: TRBD1
cdr3_aa: CASSFGTGVDGYTF
cdr3_nt: TGTGCCAGCAGCTTCGGGACAGGGGTGGATGGCTACACCTTC

v_call: TRBV15
j_call: TRBJ1-5
clone_size: -
d_call: TRBD1
cdr3_aa: CATSMTGVGQPQHF
cdr3_nt: TGTGCCACCAGCATGACAGGGGTGGGTCAGCCCCAGCATTTT

v_call: TRBV7-9
j_call: TRBJ2-2
clone_size: -
d_call: TRBD1
cdr3_aa: CASSSQGAVGELFF
cdr3_nt: TGTGCCAGCAGCTCACAGGGGGCGGTCGGGGAGCTGTTTTTT

v_call: TRBV20-1
j_call: TRBJ1-2
clone_size: -
d_call: TRBD1
cdr3_aa: CSARDREGYTF
cdr3_nt: TGCAGTGCCAGGGACAGGGAGGGCTACACCTTC

v_call: TRBV3-1/TRBV3-2
j_call: TRBJ1-1
clone_size: -
d_call: TRBD1
cdr3_aa: CASSQADRAHTEAFF
cdr3_nt: TGTGCCAGCAGCCAAGCGGACAGGGCCCACACTGAAGCTTTCTTT

v_call: TRBV6-5
j_call: TRBJ1-2
clone_size: -
d_call: -
cdr3_aa: CASRLGQNLYGYTF
cdr3_nt: TGTGCCAGCAGACTAGGACAGAATTTATATGGCTACACCTTC

v_call: TRBV19
j_call: TRBJ2-1
clone_size: -
d_call: TRBD2
cdr3_aa: CASSIMSGTYNEQFF
cdr3_nt: TGTGCCAGTAGTATAATGAGCGGGACTTACAATGAGCAGTTCTTC

v_call: TRBV10-1
j_call: TRBJ2-1
clone_size: -
d_call: -
cdr3_aa: CASSDGGASGNEQFF
cdr3_nt: TGCGCCAGCAGTGATGGGGGCGCGTCAGGCAATGAGCAGTTCTTC

v_call: TRBV2
j_call: TRBJ1-2
clone_size: -
d_call: -
cdr3_aa: CASRGGAAYGYTF
cdr3_nt: TGTGCCAGCAGAGGGGGGGCGGCCTATGGCTACACCTTC

v_call: TRBV11-1
j_call: TRBJ2-1
clone_size: -
d_call: TRBD1
cdr3_aa: CASRPTGGSEQFF
cdr3_nt: TGTGCCAGCAGGCCCACAGGGGGCAGTGAGCAGTTCTTC

v_call: TRBV19
j_call: TRBJ2-6
clone_size: -
d_call: TRBD1
cdr3_aa: CASSIGTGGTGANVLTF
cdr3_nt: TGTGCCAGTAGTATCGGGACAGGGGGCACTGGGGCCAACGTCCTGACTTTC

v_call: TRBV9
j_call: TRBJ1-1
clone_size: -
d_call: TRBD1
cdr3_aa: CASSPRTGVNTEAFF
cdr3_nt: TGTGCCAGCAGCCCGAGGACAGGGGTCAACACTGAAGCTTTCTTT

v_call: TRBV11-2
j_call: TRBJ1-6
clone_size: -
d_call: TRBD1
cdr3_aa: CASSLGTGSNSPLHF
cdr3_nt: TGTGCCAGCAGCCTCGGGACAGGTTCTAATTCACCCCTCCACTTT

v_call: TRBV6-1
j_call: TRBJ1-1
clone_size: few
d_call: -
cdr3_aa: CASSEARNTEAFF
cdr3_nt: TGTGCCAGCAGTGAAGCGCGAAACACTGAAGCTTTCTTT

v_call: TRBV4-2
j_call: TRBJ2-1
clone_size: -
d_call: TRBD1
cdr3_aa: CASSQGQGGYNEQFF
cdr3_nt: TGTGCCAGCAGCCAGGGACAGGGGGGGTACAATGAGCAGTTCTTC

v_call: TRBV9
j_call: TRBJ1-6
clone_size: -
d_call: TRBD1
cdr3_aa: CASSVAGTGVSPLHF
cdr3_nt: TGTGCCAGCAGCGTAGCTGGGACAGGTGTGTCACCCCTCCACTTT

v_call: TRBV10-2
j_call: TRBJ1-2
clone_size: -
d_call: -
cdr3_aa: CASSEGGANTF
cdr3_nt: TGCGCCAGCAGTGAGGGGGGCGCGAACACCTTC

v_call: TRBV7-2
j_call: TRBJ2-2
clone_size: -
d_call: -
cdr3_aa: CASSQQGWGIPGELFF
cdr3_nt: TGTGCCAGCAGCCAACAGGGTTGGGGAATCCCCGGGGAGCTGTTTTTT

v_call: TRBV7-9
j_call: TRBJ2-3
clone_size: -
d_call: -
cdr3_aa: CASTLRGDTDTQYF
cdr3_nt: TGTGCCAGCACCCTCAGGGGGGATACAGATACGCAGTATTTT

v_call: TRBV28
j_call: TRBJ1-5
clone_size: -
d_call: TRBD1
cdr3_aa: CASSLPTGVGSNQPQHF
cdr3_nt: TGTGCCAGCAGTTTACCCACAGGGGTTGGTAGCAATCAGCCCCAGCATTTT

v_call: TRBV3-1/TRBV3-2
j_call: TRBJ1-3
clone_size: -
d_call: TRBD1
cdr3_aa: CASSRDRYLAIYF
cdr3_nt: TGTGCCAGCAGCCGGGACAGGTACTTGGCCATATATTTT

v_call: TRBV5-1
j_call: TRBJ1-4
clone_size: few
d_call: -
cdr3_aa: CASSLEGSTGSGEKLFF
cdr3_nt: TGCGCCAGCAGCTTGGAGGGTTCGACAGGATCGGGTGAAAAACTGTTTTTT

v_call: TRBV25-1
j_call: TRBJ1-1
clone_size: few
d_call: TRBD1
cdr3_aa: CASSSPGGTEAFF
cdr3_nt: TGTGCCAGCAGTTCCCCAGGGGGCACTGAAGCTTTCTTT

v_call: TRBV5-1
j_call: TRBJ1-3
clone_size: few
d_call: -
cdr3_aa: CASSLARSSGNTIYF
cdr3_nt: TGCGCCAGCAGCTTGGCCCGGAGCTCTGGAAACACCATATATTTT

v_call: TRBV7-2
j_call: TRBJ2-2
clone_size: few
d_call: TRBD1
cdr3_aa: CASSATRGQGTGELFF
cdr3_nt: TGTGCCAGCAGCGCAACCAGGGGGCAGGGCACCGGGGAGCTGTTTTTT

v_call: TRBV5-1
j_call: TRBJ2-1
clone_size: -
d_call: -
cdr3_aa: CASSLTYRQTGNEQFF
cdr3_nt: TGCGCCAGCAGCTTAACCTACCGCCAGACAGGAAATGAGCAGTTCTTC

v_call: TRBV14
j_call: TRBJ2-2
clone_size: -
d_call: -
cdr3_aa: CASSPGLNTGELFF
cdr3_nt: TGTGCCAGCAGCCCGGGACTTAACACCGGGGAGCTGTTTTTT

v_call: TRBV7-2
j_call: TRBJ2-1
clone_size: -
d_call: TRBD2
cdr3_aa: CASSLVLFSGGSEQFF
cdr3_nt: TGTGCCAGCAGCTTAGTTTTATTTTCGGGAGGGAGTGAGCAGTTCTTC

v_call: TRBV7-8
j_call: TRBJ1-6
clone_size: few
d_call: TRBD1
cdr3_aa: CASSFRTGRDNSPLHF
cdr3_nt: TGTGCCAGCAGCTTCCGGACAGGGAGGGATAATTCACCCCTCCACTTT

v_call: TRBV11-2
j_call: TRBJ2-3
clone_size: -
d_call: -
cdr3_aa: CASSLSSGDTQYF
cdr3_nt: TGTGCCAGCAGCTTATCATCCGGAGATACGCAGTATTTT

v_call: TRBV7-9
j_call: TRBJ2-7
clone_size: -
d_call: TRBD1
cdr3_aa: CASRPTGGSSYEQYF
cdr3_nt: TGTGCCAGCAGGCCGACAGGGGGGAGCTCCTACGAGCAGTACTTC

v_call: TRBV7-2
j_call: TRBJ1-1
clone_size: -
d_call: TRBD1
cdr3_aa: CASSLVDRGTEAFF
cdr3_nt: TGTGCCAGCAGCTTAGTCGACAGGGGCACTGAAGCTTTCTTT

v_call: TRBV18
j_call: TRBJ1-2
clone_size: -
d_call: -
cdr3_aa: CASSPAKGGLYGYTF
cdr3_nt: TGTGCCAGCTCACCCGCTAAGGGGGGGCTTTATGGCTACACCTTC

v_call: TRBV11-3
j_call: TRBJ2-5
clone_size: -
d_call: TRBD1
cdr3_aa: CASSLGGGRGRETQYF
cdr3_nt: TGTGCCAGCAGCTTAGGGGGTGGCAGGGGGCGAGAGACCCAGTACTTC

v_call: TRBV9
j_call: TRBJ1-6
clone_size: -
d_call: -
cdr3_aa: CASTSGGSRGDSPLHF
cdr3_nt: TGTGCCAGCACCTCCGGCGGGAGCCGTGGAGATTCACCCCTCCACTTT